Here is one T cell receptor (beta chain) with its context. Its antigen remains unidentified. Adult donors, all healthy and HIV-negative, had no recent acute infections or vaccinations. Trimming took 8 bases from V and 6 from J; bases not matched to a gene: 14. The CDR3 loop spans 16 amino acids. Germline CDR1 MDHEN, CDR2 SYDVKM. The data were taken from a study of shared clonotypes between healthy human individuals. Study overall: Aged 18 to 49, the donors were a couple of women and three men. Findings of the study overall: Shared across a few donors were roughly 4.8% of the naive CD4 clonotypes.

Generated by immunoSEQ multiplex PCR, the TCRdb table keeps only in-frame clones and is missing some. The repertoire has some 2,000,000 clones, 85% to 95% of them found once; the top ten carry under 0.15%. This TCR came from a man younger than 35 in good health. This chain uses TRBV28 with TRBJ1-5; the match to TRBD1 covers 9 bases. Specimen: naive CD4+ T cells sorted from blood. Subset reported: CD45RA+ positively selected. CDR3 sequence reads: CASRTGGPLRGQPQHF. Written as DNA, the CDR3 is TGTGCCAGCCGTACAGGGGGCCCCTTGAGGGGTCAGCCCCAGCATTTT.